The subject of this entry is one TCR beta chain. As yet, its antigen is unknown. This record comes from a study of shared clonotypes between healthy human individuals. Regarding the study as a whole: Among donors, sharing of clonotypes was expected to be affected by sequencing depth.

Trimming cost V 4 bases and J 2 bases, with 20 bases left between them. Germline V CDR1 and CDR2: SGHDT, YYEEEE. The CDR3 covers 17 residues. Data came from immunoSEQ multiplex PCR; TCRdb stores just in-frame clones and leaves some out. The data contain under 2,500,000 clones, roughly 95% of them singletons. Sequenced input: naive CD4+ T cells sorted from blood. As to subset: CD45RA+ positively selected. The chain combines TRBV5-6 with TRBJ2-3; D is possibly TRBD1 or TRBD2 (5 bases each). The TCR was taken from a man aged 18 to 29 in good health. CDR3 DNA: TGTGCCAGCAGCCACCGAGGGGCCGAAGATGACACAGATACGCAGTATTTT. It yields the protein CASSHRGAEDDTDTQYF.